This T cell receptor beta chain comes out of a study of technical replicates of blood from a handful of donors (dated by TCRdb to about 2017). Note on this clone: Its recognized antigen is unknown. Base-call qualities are not available, and no considerably larger clone is one nucleotide away.

Taken from cysteine to phenylalanine, the CDR3 has 14 residues. Here the CDR3 DNA is all that survives: 42 bases in frame from base 1. V sheds 0 bases and J sheds 6 bases, leaving 8 bases between their ends. CDR1 is given as MNHEY and CDR2 as SMNVEV, both from the germline V gene (reference sequence). The method was the immunoSEQ multiplex PCR assay. TCRdb holds this immuneACCESS table with in-frame rearrangements only. Some clones are missing; in checked studies, unresolved V genes explain under half, and the rest has no known cause. For this sample there are 90,000 to 100,000 clones; approximately 94% appear just once. The top ten clones comprise around 0.33% of the sample.

The rearranged segments are TRBV27 and TRBJ2-2; the D gene assignment is ambiguous. This receptor was obtained from a human donor in good health. Sequencing was carried out using T cells isolated from PBMCs. The CDR3 corresponds to CASSLSAAAGELFF. The DNA sequence is given as TGTGCCAGCAGTTTATCGGCTGCTGCCGGGGAGCTGTTTTTT.